What follows are 23 T cell receptor beta chains derived from one specimen sequenced in a study of T-cell reconstitution after alpha-beta-depleted transplantation in children. Unique molecular identifiers were incorporated when the TCRbeta library was constructed. Each CDR3 protein is one row after TCRdb ran MiXCR on the PCR reads. The repertoire holds around 450,000 distinct CDR3 sequences, with around 15% as singletons. This sample comprised PBMCs, mostly from graft donor cells, obtained 360 days after TCRalphabeta/CD19-depleted stem cell transplant. Every receptor here comes from a boy younger than two who had a stem cell transplant for Wiskott-Aldrich syndrome, so the T cells may come from the graft donor.

The chain is built from TRBV18 and TRBJ2-7; D is perhaps TRBD2 (6 bases). V was trimmed by 4 bases and J by 6 bases, leaving 7 bases between them. The CDR3 runs 11 residues. Germline V gene data show CDR1 as KGHSH and CDR2 as LQKENI. CDR3: CASSREAEQYF. The CDR3 nucleotides are TGTGCCAGCTCACGGGAGGCCGAGCAGTACTTC.

CDR3 in amino acids: CASSGSGSETQYF. The CDR3 DNA sequence: TGTGCCAGCAGTGGGTCTGGGTCGGAGACCCAGTACTTC. The chain couples TRBV2 to TRBJ2-5; no clear D. Looked up from germline, CDR1 is SNHLY and CDR2 is FYNNEI. V was pared by 4 bases and J by 5 bases, with 11 bases between. The CDR3 runs 13 residues. The entire variable domain, with the rest obtained from reference TRBV2 and TRBJ2-5, is as follows: EPEVTQTPSHQVTQMGQEVILRCVPISNHLYFYWYRQILGQKVEFLVSFYNNEISEKSEIFDDQFSVERPDGSNFTLKIRSTKLEDSAMYFCASSGSGSETQYFGPGTRLLVL.

The gene calls are TRBV4-1 and TRBJ1-2; TRBD1 aligns across 9 bases. Trimming at V came to 1 base and at J to 6 bases, leaving 18 bases not matched to a gene. Per germline, CDR1 MGHRA and CDR2 YSYEKL. The CDR3 spans 19 residues. This chain's CDR3 is CASSQVERDRTGGWHGYTF. The DNA for the CDR3 is TGCGCCAGCAGCCAAGTGGAGCGTGACCGTACAGGGGGCTGGCATGGCTACACCTTC.

The sample holds many counts of this clonotype. V gene TRBV11-1 combines with J gene TRBJ2-7, with 8 bases that match TRBD1. The V gene end was trimmed by 6 bases and the J gene end by 0 bases; junction bases not matched to a gene: 16. Germline CDR1 is SGHAT and CDR2 is FQDESV (reference sequence). The CDR3 has 18 amino acids. The DNA of the CDR3 is TGTGCCAGCAGTAGGGACAGGAATGATCATTTTAGCTCCTACGAGCAGTACTTC. Translating it yields CASSRDRNDHFSSYEQYF.

This clonotype was picked up a small number of times. V usage is TRBV7-9 and J usage is TRBJ2-7, with 11 bases fitting TRBD1. There are 15 residues in the CDR3. Trimming at V came to 5 bases and at J to 4 bases, leaving 7 bases not matched to a gene. Germline V gives CDR1 SEHNR, CDR2 FQNEAQ (reference sequence). The CDR3 here is CASSPSGTGGYEQYF. CDR3 DNA sequence: TGTGCCAGCAGCCCTAGCGGGACAGGGGGATACGAGCAGTACTTC.

This clonotype was found a few times. The chain joins TRBV6-2 or TRBV6-3 to TRBJ2-7, with 10 bases matching TRBD2. V trimming: 7 bases; J trimming: 3 bases; junction bases outside the gene matches: 12. Looked up from germline, CDR1 is MNHEY and CDR2 is SVGEGT. CDR3 size: 16 residues. The CDR3 coding sequence is TGTGCCAGCACTCCCCGGACTAGCGGCAGTAACTACGAGCAGTACTTC. Protein: CASTPRTSGSNYEQYF.

This chain links TRBV12-3 or TRBV12-4 with TRBJ2-4, with 11 bases identical to TRBD1. Trimming at V came to 6 bases and at J to 1 base, leaving 5 bases not matched to a gene. The CDR3 totals 16 residues. CDR3 region: CASSVGQGVAKNIQYF. CDR3 nucleotide sequence: TGTGCCAGCAGCGTGGGACAGGGGGTTGCCAAAAACATTCAGTACTTC.

This clonotype was observed many times. This chain uses TRBV3-1 with TRBJ2-1, with TRBD2 matching 10 bases. V shed 4 bases, J shed 4 bases, and the junction held 13 bases outside the gene matches. Looked up from germline, CDR1 is LGHDT and CDR2 is YNNKEL (reference sequence). The CDR3 is 18 residues long. CDR3 loop: CASSPREGSGGGYNEQFF. For the CDR3, the DNA is TGTGCCAGCAGCCCACGCGAGGGGAGCGGGGGGGGTTACAATGAGCAGTTCTTC.

This chain connects TRBV20-1 to TRBJ2-1; the match to TRBD2 covers 7 bases. Germline values: CDR1 DFQATT, CDR2 SNEGSKA (reference sequence). The CDR3 loop spans 14 amino acids. V shed 3 bases and J 5 bases; nucleotides not matched to a gene: 7. CDR3 bases: TGCAGTGCTAGTGCCTGGACTAGAAACAATGAGCAGTTCTTC. Translation: CSASAWTRNNEQFF.

The chain combines TRBV2 with TRBJ2-1; TRBD1 might be the D (6 bases). The CDR3 has 17 residues. Trimming cost V 0 bases and J 5 bases, with 17 bases left between them. The germline V gene has CDR1 SNHLY and CDR2 FYNNEI. The CDR3 spells CASSEAPGQQQHNEQFF. The CDR3 DNA reads TGTGCCAGCAGTGAAGCGCCTGGACAGCAACAACACAATGAGCAGTTCTTC.

This chain connects TRBV5-1 to TRBJ2-1, with TRBD2 matching over 7 bases. This CDR3 spans 13 amino acids. CDR1 is SGHRS, CDR2 YFSETQ, per germline. J gave up 9 bases and V 1 base, and 4 bases lay outside the gene matches. The chain's CDR3 is CASSLRGGSEQFF. The CDR3 DNA follows: TGCGCCAGCAGCTTGAGGGGCGGGAGTGAGCAGTTCTTC.

Only a few counts were recorded for this clonotype. The chain combines TRBV6-5 with TRBJ1-1; no definite D call. The CDR3 sequence is 16 residues long. Trimming cost V 0 bases and J 1 base, with 12 bases left between them. Germline CDR1 MNHEY, CDR2 SVGAGI. This CDR3 reads CASSYSTRAANTEAFF. The CDR3 DNA sequence: TGTGCCAGCAGTTACTCGACAAGGGCAGCGAACACTGAAGCTTTCTTT.

The V call is TRBV20-1, the J call TRBJ2-7; D uncertain. Trimming took off 0 bases at V and 2 bases at J, with 17 bases between the two ends. The germline CDR1 and CDR2 sequences are DFQATT and SNEGSKA (reference sequence). The length of the CDR3 is 16 residues. The CDR3 bases are TGCAGTGCTAGAGAGCACACAATTCTCCAAGCCTACGAGCAGTACTTC. Its translation: CSAREHTILQAYEQYF.

The chain couples TRBV6-6 to TRBJ2-3, with D unresolved. V lost 5 bases and J lost 9, with 15 bases in between. Germline V gives CDR1 MNHNY, CDR2 SVGAGI (reference sequence). The CDR3 length is 13 residues. CDR3 protein: CASSRPLAATQYF. CDR3 nucleotides: TGTGCCAGCAGTCGCCCGCTGGCGGCCACGCAGTATTTT.

V is TRBV24-1 and J is TRBJ1-2; 7 nucleotides align to TRBD1. V trimming: 5 bases; J trimming: 8 bases; junction bases outside the gene matches: 10. This CDR3 contains 14 residues. CDR1 and CDR2 from the germline V gene are KGHDR and SFDVKD. The CDR3: CATSGQGRRGGYTF. The CDR3 DNA reads as TGTGCCACCAGTGGACAGGGTCGTCGTGGGGGCTACACCTTC.

The gene calls are TRBV12-3 or TRBV12-4 and TRBJ2-1; tentatively, D is TRBD1 or TRBD2 (6 bases each). The V end lost 6 bases, the J end lost 6 bases, and 21 bases lay between the germline ends. The CDR3 totals 16 residues. The CDR3 reads CASSLSQWGASNEQFF. CDR3 coding DNA: TGTGCCAGCAGCCTAAGTCAGTGGGGGGCCTCCAATGAGCAGTTCTTC.

As DNA, the CDR3 is TGTGCCAGCAGCCACCCCACCAAGACTAGCGGGAGACCCAATGAGCAGTTCTTC. Translated, it gives CASSHPTKTSGRPNEQFF. The chain links TRBV14 to TRBJ2-1, with 12 nucleotides matching TRBD2. This CDR3 comprises 18 residues. Germline lookup yields CDR1 SGHDN and CDR2 FVKESK. The trim removed 3 bases at V and 6 bases at J, leaving 12 bases unmatched.

The chain combines TRBV5-6 with TRBJ2-7; D not certain. CDR1 is SGHDT, CDR2 YYEEEE, per germline. Deletions cut 5 bases from V and 3 bases from J, with 18 bases between. The CDR3 has 15 amino acids. In DNA form, the CDR3 reads TGTGCCAGCAGTTATAAGTTAGGAGTTCTCTACGAGCAGTACTTC. Residues: CASSYKLGVLYEQYF.

The table lists this clonotype with many counts. The J gene is TRBJ2-1, the V gene TRBV20-1; D ambiguous. Trimming cost V 4 bases and J 3 bases, with 10 bases left between them. CDR3 size: 13 residues. Germline assignment: CDR1 DFQATT and CDR2 SNEGSKA (reference sequence). The CDR3 nucleotides read TGCAGTGCTACTACCAGACTCTACAATGAGCAGTTCTTC. Its protein product is CSATTRLYNEQFF.

This clonotype was seen more than once but under ten times. The chain is built from TRBV7-9 and TRBJ2-7, with a possible D match to TRBD2 (5 bases). The CDR3 consists of 11 residues. CDR1 is SEHNR and CDR2 is FQNEAQ in the germline V gene (reference sequence). Trimming removed 8 bases at V and 4 bases at J, with 9 bases between. The CDR3 loop is CASGSRYEQYF. The CDR3 DNA reads as TGTGCCAGCGGGAGTCGGTACGAGCAGTACTTC.

This clonotype was seen a few times. The chain carries TRBV28 and TRBJ1-1, with no clear D. CDR3 size: 13 residues. CDR1 and CDR2 from the germline V gene are MDHEN and SYDVKM. V was pared by 0 bases and J by 4 bases, with 6 bases between. The CDR3: CASSLWPSTEAFF. The CDR3 coding sequence is TGTGCCAGCAGTTTATGGCCTTCCACTGAAGCTTTCTTT. Based on the CDR3 plus reference TRBV28 and TRBJ1-1, the full variable domain is DVKVTQSSRYLVKRTGEKVFLECVQDMDHENMFWYRQDPGLGLRLIYFSYDVKMKEKGDIPEGYSVSREKKERFSLILESASTNQTSMYLCASSLWPSTEAFFGQGTRLTVV.

This clonotype appeared a few times. The rearrangement joins TRBV7-2 to TRBJ2-1; the D is unclear. The CDR3 sequence is 15 residues long. Germline values: CDR1 SGHTA, CDR2 FQGNSA. V shed 5 bases and J shed 5 bases, with 16 bases lying between them. Here the CDR3 DNA reads TGTGCCAGCAGCCTCCGTCGTCCACGCAACAATGAGCAGTTCTTC. Its translation: CASSLRRPRNNEQFF.

This clonotype has just a few counts. The rearrangement joins TRBV4-2 to TRBJ1-1; 9 bases are shared with TRBD1. Germline CDR1 and CDR2: LGHNA and YNFKEQ. Trimming at V came to 4 bases and at J to 5 bases, leaving 14 bases not matched to a gene. This CDR3 comprises 17 residues. The CDR3 DNA is TGTGCCAGCAGCCTCACCGGGACAGGGTTTGGGAAGACTGAAGCTTTCTTT. The encoded protein is CASSLTGTGFGKTEAFF.